These 12 T cell receptor beta chains were all obtained from the same sample, sequenced in a study of OX40 agonist ivuxolimab in advanced cancers. The method was immunoSEQ multiplex PCR; TCRdb's version includes in-frame clones alone and lacks a portion of them. The sample records over 50,000 clones, around nine tenths being singletons. Sequenced here: CD4+ or CD8+ T cells sorted from blood, sampled in a trial of the OX40 agonist ivuxolimab. The receptors here all came from an adult with an advanced solid tumor such as melanoma, head and neck, liver or kidney cancer.

The gene calls are TRBV30 and TRBJ2-5; D ambiguous. The CDR3 is 11 amino acids. Germline V gene lookup returns CDR1 GTSNPN and CDR2 SVGIG (reference sequence). The germline V and J ends were trimmed by 2 bases and 7 bases, with 8 bases remaining between them. CDR3 protein: CAWSTTPTQYF. DNA for the CDR3: TGTGCCTGGAGTACGACCCCGACCCAGTACTTC. Full variable domain (remainder filled in from reference TRBV30 and TRBJ2-5): SQTIHQWPATLVQPVGSPLSLECTVEGTSNPNLYWYRQAAGRGLQLLFYSVGIGQISSEVPQNLSASRPQDRQFILSSKKLLLSDSGFYLCAWSTTPTQYFGPGTRLLVL.

The chain links TRBV7-9 to TRBJ2-4; no firm D call. Germline-derived CDR1 and CDR2 are SEHNR and FQNEAQ (reference sequence). CDR3 length equals 13 residues. V was shortened by 1 base and J by 9 bases, with 10 bases between the two germline ends. CDR3 sequence: CASSLGAQGIQYF. The CDR3 nucleotides are TGTGCCAGCAGCTTAGGGGCACAAGGCATTCAGTACTTC.

The sample holds a few counts of this clone. The CDR3 loop is CASSSLGGSGNTEAFF. In DNA form, the CDR3 reads TGTGCCAGCAGTTCTTTGGGGGGCTCAGGGAACACTGAAGCTTTCTTT. This sequence joins TRBV6-6 and TRBJ1-1, with D possibly TRBD1 on 6 matching bases. Per germline, CDR1 MNHNY and CDR2 SVGAGI (reference sequence). Between the trimmed V and J ends, which lost 4 bases and 1 base, there was a span of 16 bases. This CDR3 spans 16 amino acids.

The chain employs TRBV9 and TRBJ2-2; 9 positions match TRBD1. CDR1 and CDR2 from the germline V gene are SGDLS and YYNGEE. The V gene end was trimmed by 4 bases and the J gene end by 5 bases; junction bases not matched to a gene: 6. CDR3 length: 15 residues. The CDR3 sequence is CASSPPGTGTGELFF. DNA of the CDR3: TGTGCCAGCAGCCCCCCCGGGACAGGGACCGGGGAGCTGTTTTTT.

The V and J genes are TRBV6-1 and TRBJ2-7; D could derive from TRBD1 or TRBD2 (6 bases each). Germline CDR1 is MNHNS and CDR2 is SASEGT. Trimming removed 2 bases at V and 1 base at J, with 15 bases between. The CDR3 is 16 residues long. The CDR3 region is CASSEFPGATSYEQYF. CDR3 sequence (DNA): TGTGCCAGCAGTGAATTTCCGGGGGCCACTTCCTACGAGCAGTACTTC.

The chain employs TRBV2 and TRBJ2-7; no firm D call. The CDR3 has 12 residues. The V gene lost 1 base and the J gene lost 8 bases, with 9 bases spanning the gap. Germline V gene lookup returns CDR1 SNHLY and CDR2 FYNNEI. DNA for the CDR3: TGTGCCAGCAGTGAAGGAACGCCTCAGCAGTACTTC. The encoded protein is CASSEGTPQQYF.

The chain recombines TRBV5-1 with TRBJ1-2, with no clear D. The CDR3 is made up of 12 amino acids. CDR1 SGHRS and CDR2 YFSETQ come from the germline V gene. The V end was cut by 3 bases, the J end by 7 bases, with 10 bases between. CDR3 sequence (DNA): TGCGCCAGCAGCTCCGCGACCGGTGGCTACACCTTC. This gives the protein CASSSATGGYTF.

The rearrangement uses TRBV19 and TRBJ2-5; 7 bases match TRBD2. This CDR3 has 14 residues. V lost 7 bases, J lost 4 bases, and 9 bases stayed unmatched. Germline lookup yields CDR1 LNHDA and CDR2 SQIVND (reference sequence). The CDR3 DNA reads TGTGCCAGTAAGCTCCGGCGGGAGTCAGAGACCCAGTACTTC. Protein: CASKLRRESETQYF.

This clone has only one observation. The chain combines TRBV30 with TRBJ1-4; unclear D gene. Germline V gives CDR1 GTSNPN, CDR2 SVGIG (reference sequence). Deletions cut 1 base from V and 7 bases from J, with 7 bases between. This CDR3 contains 12 residues. CDR3 sequence (DNA): TGTGCCTGGAGTGAGCAATCTGAAAAACTGTTTTTT. This sequence encodes CAWSEQSEKLFF.

The J gene is TRBJ1-2, the V gene TRBV7-6; no firm D call. V lost 5 bases, J lost 3 bases, and 10 bases lay in between. The CDR3 spans 13 residues. The germline V gene encodes CDR1 SGHVS and CDR2 FNYEAQ. This CDR3 is CASSHGGDYGYTF. The CDR3 DNA reads as TGTGCCAGCAGCCACGGCGGGGACTATGGCTACACCTTC.

This chain connects TRBV19 to TRBJ2-1; 8 nucleotides line up with TRBD2. V shed 6 bases, J shed 2 bases, and the junction held 3 bases outside the gene matches. This CDR3 comprises 14 residues. Germline-derived CDR1 and CDR2 are LNHDA and SQIVND (reference sequence). In nucleotides, the CDR3 is TGTGCCAGTAGGGCCGGGGGGGCCTACAATGAGCAGTTCTTC. Its protein product is CASRAGGAYNEQFF.

The rearrangement joins TRBV7-8 to TRBJ1-2; unclear D gene. The V gene's germline CDR1 is SGHVS and CDR2 FQNEAQ. This CDR3 contains 14 residues. V lost 5 bases and J 3 bases, leaving 13 bases between the germline ends. The CDR3 DNA reads TGTGCCAGCAGCGTAGACGGCCGGTACTATGGCTACACCTTC. Translating gives CASSVDGRYYGYTF. The complete variable domain, with remaining parts taken from reference TRBV7-8 and TRBJ1-2, reads GAGVSQSPRYKVAKRGQDVALRCDPISGHVSLFWYQQALGQGPEFLTYFQNEAQLDKSGLPSDRFFAERPEGSVSTLKIQRTQQEDSAVYLCASSVDGRYYGYTFGSGTRLTVV.